The 19 T cell receptor beta chains reported below all come from one sample, sequenced in a study of OX40 agonist ivuxolimab in advanced cancers. Sequenced by immunoSEQ multiplex PCR; TCRdb stores in-frame clones only, minus some. This table has about 82,000 clones, about 85% appearing once. The source material was CD4+ or CD8+ T cells sorted from blood, sampled in a trial of the OX40 agonist ivuxolimab. Receptors were obtained from an adult with an advanced solid tumor such as melanoma, head and neck, liver or kidney cancer.

The chain uses TRBV28 and TRBJ1-5; no clear D. The germline V and J ends were trimmed by 3 bases and 4 bases, with 22 bases remaining between them. The V gene's germline CDR1 is MDHEN and CDR2 SYDVKM. This CDR3 comprises 18 residues. The CDR3 sequence: CASSLFLWGSSFNQPQHF. The CDR3 nucleotides read TGTGCCAGCAGTTTGTTCCTTTGGGGAAGCTCTTTTAATCAGCCCCAGCATTTT.

This clone was observed a handful of times. The chain employs TRBV7-8 and TRBJ2-2, with D perhaps TRBD1 or TRBD2 (5 bases each). The CDR3 totals 16 residues. The germline V gene has CDR1 SGHVS and CDR2 FQNEAQ. Trimming cost V 0 bases and J 6 bases, with 14 bases left between them. The chain's CDR3 is CASSLAGRRGAGELFF. Written as DNA, the CDR3 is TGTGCCAGCAGCTTAGCTGGGAGAAGGGGCGCCGGGGAGCTGTTTTTT.

This sequence joins TRBV6-1 and TRBJ1-5, with a possible D match to TRBD1 (5 bases). Germline CDR1 reads MNHNS; CDR2 reads SASEGT. The CDR3 has 14 residues. The V end lost 7 bases, the J end lost 4 bases, and 14 bases lay between the germline ends. This CDR3 is CASTSRVANQPQHF. The CDR3 nucleotides read TGTGCCAGCACTTCCAGGGTCGCAAATCAGCCCCAGCATTTT.

The J gene is TRBJ2-5, the V gene TRBV15; TRBD1 might be the D (5 bases). Trimming pared 0 bases from V and 2 bases from J, leaving 10 bases between. This CDR3 comprises 15 residues. Germline V gene lookup returns CDR1 LNHNV and CDR2 YYDKDF (reference sequence). The CDR3 bases are TGTGCCACCAGCAGAGATCGACAGAGGCAAGAGACCCAGTACTTC. Translation gives CATSRDRQRQETQYF.

The J gene is TRBJ2-5, the V gene TRBV2; D unclear. Trimming took 2 bases from V and 5 from J, leaving 6 bases between them. Germline loops: CDR1 SNHLY, CDR2 FYNNEI. CDR3 length: 12 residues. CDR3 DNA: TGTGCCAGCAGTGAACAATGGGAGACCCAGTACTTC. It encodes CASSEQWETQYF. The full variable domain, rest sourced from reference TRBV2 and TRBJ2-5, is EPEVTQTPSHQVTQMGQEVILRCVPISNHLYFYWYRQILGQKVEFLVSFYNNEISEKSEIFDDQFSVERPDGSNFTLKIRSTKLEDSAMYFCASSEQWETQYFGPGTRLLVL.

V and J are TRBV5-1 and TRBJ2-3, with D perhaps matching TRBD1 or TRBD2 (5 bases each). The CDR3 has 14 residues. The V gene's germline CDR1 is SGHRS and CDR2 YFSETQ. Trimming shortened V by 4 bases and J by 4 bases, and 13 bases separated the two germline ends. The CDR3 coding sequence is TGCGCCAGCAGCGGCAGGGCCGGGGCAGATACGCAGTATTTT. It codes for CASSGRAGADTQYF.

The chain employs TRBV4-3 and TRBJ2-3; D might be TRBD1 (6 bases). CDR3 length: 18 amino acids. V lost 3 bases to trimming and J lost 4 bases, with 23 bases between them. Germline CDR1 and CDR2: LGHNA and YSLEER. The CDR3 nucleotides are TGCGCCAGCAGCCAGGATCTACTGGGGGCAGGGGCGGCAGATACGCAGTATTTT. Protein product: CASSQDLLGAGAADTQYF.

V usage is TRBV6-1 and J usage is TRBJ1-4, with a tentative D call TRBD1 (5 bases). Trimming cost V 7 bases and J 3 bases, with 12 bases left between them. The length of the CDR3 is 14 residues. CDR1 and CDR2 from the germline V gene are MNHNS and SASEGT. CDR3 in amino acids: CASKDRASNEKLFF. The CDR3 bases are TGTGCCAGCAAAGACAGAGCTTCTAATGAAAAACTGTTTTTT.

The V gene is TRBV7-9, the J gene TRBJ1-1; a possible D gene is TRBD1 (6 bases). Per the germline V gene, CDR1 is SEHNR and CDR2 is FQNEAQ (reference sequence). CDR3 length: 17 residues. V gave up 1 base and J gave up 1 base, with 16 bases separating them. CDR3: CASSLGRWGARNTEAFF. CDR3 DNA: TGTGCCAGCAGCTTAGGCCGGTGGGGGGCGCGGAACACTGAAGCTTTCTTT.

The V call is TRBV29-1, the J call TRBJ1-1; D ambiguous. Trimming left V 1 base short and J 1 base short, with 7 bases between. The CDR3 runs 13 residues. Germline-derived CDR1 and CDR2 are SQVTM and ANQGSEA. The CDR3 spells CSVEGHSNTEAFF. The CDR3 DNA follows: TGCAGCGTTGAAGGGCACTCGAACACTGAAGCTTTCTTT.

The chain joins TRBV9 to TRBJ2-3; D perhaps matches TRBD1 (6 bases). Per germline, CDR1 SGDLS and CDR2 YYNGEE. With 0 bases removed from V and 5 bases from J, the gap between germline ends came to 10 bases. The CDR3 is made up of 14 amino acids. CDR3 residues: CASSVAGQEDTQYF. CDR3 nucleotide sequence: TGTGCCAGCAGCGTAGCGGGACAAGAAGATACGCAGTATTTT. The entire variable domain, with the rest obtained from reference TRBV9 and TRBJ2-3, is as follows: DSGVTQTPKHLITATGQRVTLRCSPRSGDLSVYWYQQSLDQGLQFLIQYYNGEERAKGNILERFSAQQFPDLHSELNLSSLELGDSALYFCASSVAGQEDTQYFGPGTRLTVL.

A single count supports this clone. J is TRBJ2-1 and V is TRBV7-9, with D possibly matching TRBD2 (5 bases). In germline, CDR1 is SEHNR, CDR2 FQNEAQ (reference sequence). Trimming shortened V by 5 bases and J by 7 bases, and 21 bases separated the two germline ends. The CDR3 extends over 16 amino acids. The CDR3 DNA reads TGTGCCAGCAGCCTCCGGCCGTCCGGATGGGAGAATGAGCAGTTCTTC. Translating gives CASSLRPSGWENEQFF.

This sequence joins TRBV5-1 and TRBJ2-1, with 10 bases fitting TRBD1. V lost 4 bases and J lost 2; bases outside the gene matches: 6. This CDR3 contains 16 residues. Germline values: CDR1 SGHRS, CDR2 YFSETQ. In nucleotides, the CDR3 is TGCGCCAGCAGCCCGAGACAGGGGGCGGCCTACAATGAGCAGTTCTTC. It encodes CASSPRQGAAYNEQFF.

This chain connects TRBV20-1 to TRBJ1-2, with D possibly TRBD1 on 6 matching bases. The CDR3 contains 11 residues. In germline, CDR1 is DFQATT, CDR2 SNEGSKA (reference sequence). Deletions cut 3 bases from V and 6 bases from J, with 8 bases between. The CDR3 reads CSASQGHGYTF. The DNA of the CDR3 is TGCAGTGCTAGCCAGGGGCATGGCTACACCTTC.

V and J are TRBV7-9 and TRBJ1-1; D possibly corresponds to TRBD1 (6 bases). Trimming removed 4 bases at V and 0 bases at J, with 6 bases between. CDR3 length: 13 residues. The germline V gene encodes CDR1 SEHNR and CDR2 FQNEAQ (reference sequence). CDR3 amino acids: CASSYRVNTEAFF. The CDR3 bases are TGTGCCAGCAGCTACAGGGTGAACACTGAAGCTTTCTTT.

The CDR3 sequence is CASRWTGRNTIYF. The CDR3 DNA sequence: TGTGCCAGCAGGTGGACAGGCCGAAACACCATATATTTT. V and J are TRBV6-1 and TRBJ1-3; 7 nucleotides agree with TRBD1. V shed 6 bases, J shed 5 bases, and the junction held 4 bases outside the gene matches. The germline gives CDR1 MNHNS, CDR2 SASEGT. The CDR3 consists of 13 residues.

J is TRBJ2-2 and V is TRBV19; 12 nucleotides agree with TRBD2. V was clipped by 6 bases and J by 5 bases; unmatched bases: 19. CDR1 and CDR2 (germline): LNHDA, SQIVND (reference sequence). The CDR3 has 20 amino acids. CDR3 amino acids: CASRARTGRRLAGATGELFF. The CDR3 coding sequence is TGTGCCAGTAGAGCTCGGACAGGGAGAAGACTAGCGGGGGCGACCGGGGAGCTGTTTTTT.

This chain connects TRBV30 to TRBJ2-5; the match to TRBD2 covers 9 bases. Germline loops: CDR1 GTSNPN, CDR2 SVGIG (reference sequence). Trimming removed 3 bases from V and 4 bases from J; junction bases left unmatched: 3. CDR3 length equals 13 residues. Here the CDR3 reads CAWSVAGAETQYF. DNA of the CDR3: TGTGCCTGGAGCGTAGCGGGGGCAGAGACCCAGTACTTC. Complete variable domain (other parts from reference TRBV30 and TRBJ2-5): SQTIHQWPATLVQPVGSPLSLECTVEGTSNPNLYWYRQAAGRGLQLLFYSVGIGQISSEVPQNLSASRPQDRQFILSSKKLLLSDSGFYLCAWSVAGAETQYFGPGTRLLVL.

The gene calls are TRBV10-1 and TRBJ1-6, with D perhaps TRBD1 (5 bases). The germline V and J ends were trimmed by 6 bases and 8 bases, with 11 bases remaining between them. This CDR3 contains 13 residues. Germline CDR1 WNHNN, CDR2 SYGVQD (reference sequence). CDR3 DNA sequence: TGCGCCAGCAGCCGGGCACAGGATTCACCCCTCCACTTT. Translating it yields CASSRAQDSPLHF.